Sequencing of this TCR beta chain was carried out in a study of blood T cells in healthy people across ages. A second roughly 6 to 11 cycle PCR used barcoded and J-beta primers. With 12 random nucleotides, a template-switch adaptor tagged each individual cDNA molecule. TCRdb processed the 5' RACE reads anew with MiXCR; each CDR3 protein has one entry. The table includes over 950,000 distinct CDR3 sequences, around two fifths detected once. Findings of the study overall: PBMCs were not sorted, which prevented a conclusive comparison of naive versus antigen-experienced cells.

V was cut by 6 bases and J by 2 bases, with 13 bases left in between. Germline CDR1 and CDR2: SGHTA and FQGNSA. The CDR3 sequence is 15 residues long. As to this clonotype: Antigen: not known.

Sequenced: blood. This rearrangement joins TRBV7-2 to TRBJ2-2, with D hard to call. This receptor was identified in a man in his late teens or twenties in good health. CDR3 loop: CASRVRRLNTGELFF. CDR3 in DNA: TGTGCCAGCAGGGTTCGGCGCCTTAACACCGGGGAGCTGTTTTTT. The whole variable domain, remainder taken from reference TRBV7-2 and TRBJ2-2, is GAGVSQSPSNKVTEKGKDVELRCDPISGHTALYWYRQSLGQGLEFLIYFQGNSAPDKSGLPSDRFSAERTGGSVSTLTIQRTQQEDSAVYLCASRVRRLNTGELFFGEGSRLTVL.